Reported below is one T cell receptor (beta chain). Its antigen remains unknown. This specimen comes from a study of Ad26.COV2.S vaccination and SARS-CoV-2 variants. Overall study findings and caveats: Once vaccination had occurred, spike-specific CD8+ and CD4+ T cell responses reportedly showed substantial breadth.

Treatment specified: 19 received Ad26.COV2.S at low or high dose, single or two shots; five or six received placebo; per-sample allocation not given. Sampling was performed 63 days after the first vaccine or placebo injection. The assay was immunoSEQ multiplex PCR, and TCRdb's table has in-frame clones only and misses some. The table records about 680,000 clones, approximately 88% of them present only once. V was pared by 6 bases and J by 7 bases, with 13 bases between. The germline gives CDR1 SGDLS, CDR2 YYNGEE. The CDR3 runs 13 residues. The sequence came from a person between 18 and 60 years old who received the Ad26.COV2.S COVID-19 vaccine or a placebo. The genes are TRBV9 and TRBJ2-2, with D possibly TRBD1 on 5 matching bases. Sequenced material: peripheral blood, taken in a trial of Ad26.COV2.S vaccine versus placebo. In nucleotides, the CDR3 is TGTGCCAGCAACCCCCAGGGAAACGGGGAGCTGTTTTTT. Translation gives CASNPQGNGELFF.